These T cell receptor beta chains were read from a single sample in a study of beta chain features in type 1 diabetes. Measured with immunoSEQ multiplex PCR; TCRdb has only the in-frame clones, and not every one. The sample gives hundreds of thousands of clones, around 13% of which show up once; roughly 0.017% is in the top ten. Material for sequencing was naive CD4+ T cells from blood. These receptor sequences come from a man between 18 and 29 years old in good health. CDR3s include the opening cysteine and the closing phenylalanine or tryptophan. The order of the fields is clone size, CDR3 length, J gene, V gene, D gene, CDR3 DNA, CDR3 protein. The D gene is left open where the match is weak. The size entry is marked missing in some rows and otherwise reads once, few, many or a size class.

- 12 TRBJ1-5 TRBV14 - TGTGCCAGCAGCCAAGTTGCAGGGCCCCAGCATTTT CASSQVAGPQHF
few 13 TRBJ1-5 TRBV29-1 TRBD1 TGCAGCGTAGCAGGACAGGAGGGTCAGCCCCAGCATTTT CSVAGQEGQPQHF
- 11 TRBJ2-7 TRBV28 - TGTGCCAGCAGAAGCCCCCACGAGCAGTACTTC CASRSPHEQYF
few 14 TRBJ1-6 TRBV7-2 - TGTGCCAGCAGCTTAGACTCTTTGGATTCACCCCTCCACTTT CASSLDSLDSPLHF
few 16 TRBJ1-2 TRBV18 TRBD1 TGTGCCAGCTCACCACTAGTCACAGGGGGCGACTATGGCTACACCTTC CASSPLVTGGDYGYTF
- 13 TRBJ1-5 TRBV7-9 - TGTGCCAGCAGCTTTCTAACCGATCAGCCCCAGCATTTT CASSFLTDQPQHF
- 16 TRBJ2-1 TRBV25-1 TRBD2 TGTGCCAGCAGTGAATGGAGTAGCGGGAGTCACAATGAGCAGTTCTTC CASSEWSSGSHNEQFF
few 14 TRBJ2-1 TRBV30 - TGTGCCTGGAGTGGGAGGCTCAGGCCCAATGAGCAGTTCTTC CAWSGRLRPNEQFF
- 16 TRBJ2-3 TRBV19 TRBD1 TGTGCCAGTAGTAGGGCCGGGACAGGGGCGTCAGATACGCAGTATTTT CASSRAGTGASDTQYF
few 13 TRBJ1-6 TRBV30 - TGTGCCTGGAGGCGGGACTTTATTTCACCCCTCCACTTT CAWRRDFISPLHF
few 14 TRBJ2-7 TRBV30 TRBD2 TGTGCCTGGATTAGAGCGGGAGCTCTCTACGAGCAGTACTTC CAWIRAGALYEQYF
- 19 TRBJ2-6 TRBV7-2 - TGTGCCAGCAGCTTGGATTCCGGGTCTCACGGTTGGGGGGCCAACGTCCTGACTTTC CASSLDSGSHGWGANVLTF
few 15 TRBJ2-5 TRBV7-2 TRBD2 TGTGCCAGCAGCTCTACGGCGGGGGGATACGAGACCCAGTACTTC CASSSTAGGYETQYF
- 16 TRBJ1-2 TRBV19 - TGTGCCAGTAGTCTCGGCGGGGCCCAAGCTAACTATGGCTACACCTTC CASSLGGAQANYGYTF
- 13 TRBJ1-1 TRBV18 - TGTGCCAGCTCACCAATTAGGAACACTGAAGCTTTCTTT CASSPIRNTEAFF
- 15 TRBJ2-2 TRBV28 TRBD2 TGTGCCAGCACCCAGGGAGGGGTGGTCACCGGGGAGCTGTTTTTT CASTQGGVVTGELFF
- 15 TRBJ1-1 TRBV5-4 - TGTGCCAGCAGCTCGCCTGGACAGACGAACACTGAAGCTTTCTTT CASSSPGQTNTEAFF
- 15 TRBJ2-5 TRBV4-2 - TGTGCCAGCAGCCCACCGCGGGGCAACCAAGAGACCCAGTACTTC CASSPPRGNQETQYF
- 14 TRBJ2-5 TRBV5-1 TRBD1 TGCGCCAGCAGCCTGGACGACAGGGTGGAGACCCAGTACTTC CASSLDDRVETQYF
few 15 TRBJ2-5 TRBV7-7 TRBD2 TGTGCCAGCAGCCCCGGACTAGCGGGGTCGGAGACCCAGTACTTC CASSPGLAGSETQYF
- 12 TRBJ2-7 TRBV30 TRBD1 TGTGCCTTGGGACAGGAGTATGAGGAGCAGTACTTC CALGQEYEEQYF
- 14 TRBJ1-1 TRBV12-2 - TGTGCAAGTCGCCTAACGGACACGGGGGCTGAAGCTTTCTTT CASRLTDTGAEAFF
- 16 TRBJ1-5 TRBV4-2 - TGTGCCAGCAGCCAAGTGATGCCTCAGTCAAATCAGCCCCAGCATTTT CASSQVMPQSNQPQHF
- 15 TRBJ2-1 TRBV19 TRBD2 TGTGCCAGTAGTCTTACTAGCGGGAGGATCAGTGAGCAGTTCTTC CASSLTSGRISEQFF
few 18 TRBJ2-7 TRBV23-1 TRBD2 TGCGCCAGCAGTCGCCCTCCCGAGGCGGGGGATCCTACGATTGAGCAGTACTTC CASSRPPEAGDPTIEQYF
few 15 TRBJ2-1 TRBV29-1 TRBD1 TGCAGCGTTGCGTCGCCAGGGGGCAGGATGAATGAGCAGTTCTTC CSVASPGGRMNEQFF
- 13 TRBJ2-7 TRBV28 TRBD1 TGTGCCAGCAGAGGGACAGGGGTCTACGAGCAGTACTTC CASRGTGVYEQYF
- 12 TRBJ1-1 TRBV29-1 - TGCAGCGCCCTAGAAGGAGGCACTGAAGCTTTCTTT CSALEGGTEAFF
- 15 TRBJ2-1 TRBV6-1 - TGTGCCAGCAGGGGCGGGACTTCTTCATACAATGAGCAGTTCTTC CASRGGTSSYNEQFF
few 14 TRBJ1-5 TRBV2 - TGTGCCAGCAGCGATACTGCGATCAATCAGCCCCAGCATTTT CASSDTAINQPQHF
few 13 TRBJ1-2 TRBV30 - TGTGCCTGGAGTACCGGACAGTACTATGGCTACACCTTC CAWSTGQYYGYTF
few 15 TRBJ2-5 TRBV15 - TGTGCCACCAGCACTACGGGACTGACCCAAGAGACCCAGTACTTC CATSTTGLTQETQYF
- 14 TRBJ2-7 TRBV19 - TGTGCCAGTAGGGGCCAGGTTTCCTCCTACGAGCAGTACTTC CASRGQVSSYEQYF
few 14 TRBJ2-3 TRBV28 - TGTGCCAGCAGTTTATCTTGGCGGGCGGATACGCAGTATTTT CASSLSWRADTQYF
few 15 TRBJ2-5 TRBV25-1 - TGTGCCAGCAGTGAATCCGGGGGGCGTCGAGAGACCCAGTACTTC CASSESGGRRETQYF
few 14 TRBJ2-5 TRBV27 - TGTGCCAGCAGTTTCTTTGACAGGATGGGGACCCAGTACTTC CASSFFDRMGTQYF
few 13 TRBJ1-1 TRBV5-4 - TGTGCCATTACGGGGGGCAGCGACACTGAAGCTTTCTTT CAITGGSDTEAFF
few 16 TRBJ2-5 TRBV18 TRBD2 TGTGCCAGCTCACAAGGACTAGCGGCCAGGGAGGAGACCCAGTACTTC CASSQGLAAREETQYF
few 15 TRBJ1-2 TRBV2 TRBD1 TGTGCCAGCAGCGTCAGACAGGGGGGGAACTATGGCTACACCTTC CASSVRQGGNYGYTF
few 16 TRBJ1-2 TRBV9 TRBD1 TGTGCCAGCAGCCCTGGACAGGGCCCCTCTTTTAGTAGCTACACCTTC CASSPGQGPSFSSYTF
few 14 TRBJ2-5 TRBV18 TRBD1 TGTGCCAGCTCACCTGGGACAGCCGAAGGGACCCAGTACTTC CASSPGTAEGTQYF
few 17 TRBJ1-3 TRBV6-1 - TGTGCCAGCAGTGAAGATATATTTACAGGCTCTGGAAACACCATATATTTT CASSEDIFTGSGNTIYF
- 14 TRBJ2-3 TRBV7-9 - TGTGCCAGCAGCTTAAGTCCCGCTACCGATACGCAGTATTTT CASSLSPATDTQYF
few 13 TRBJ1-2 TRBV7-2 - TGTGCCAGCAGCTTAGAGACTCGACGGGGCTACACCTTC CASSLETRRGYTF
few 15 TRBJ2-7 TRBV28 - TGTGCCAGCAGTTTCGGTCGGTGGGGGCGCGTTAAGCAGTACTTC CASSFGRWGRVKQYF
few 13 TRBJ1-5 TRBV30 - TGTGCCTGGAGTGGGGGGGTAGGACAGCCCCAGCATTTT CAWSGGVGQPQHF
few 13 TRBJ2-7 TRBV30 TRBD1 TGTGCCTGGAGTGGACAGGGCAAGAGCGAGCAGTACTTC CAWSGQGKSEQYF
- 14 TRBJ2-5 TRBV29-1 - TGCAGCGTTGAAAAGGCGGGCAGACGAGAGACCCAGTACTTC CSVEKAGRRETQYF
- 13 TRBJ2-7 TRBV7-9 - TGTGCCAGCAGCTTAAGGCTAGGATACGAGCAGTACTTC CASSLRLGYEQYF
- 14 TRBJ1-2 TRBV12-2 - TGTGCAAGTCGCGACCCAACCGGGGACTATGGCTACACCTTC CASRDPTGDYGYTF
few 16 TRBJ1-2 TRBV7-2 - TGTGCCAGCAGCCAAGCTGAGAGCGGGTTACGGTATGGCTACACCTTC CASSQAESGLRYGYTF
- 14 TRBJ2-5 TRBV5-4 - TGTGCCAGCAGTGGGCGAGACAGTCAAGAGACCCAGTACTTC CASSGRDSQETQYF
- 13 TRBJ2-5 TRBV30 - TGTGCCTGGAGCGCCATCGAGGGCGCGGTCCAGTACTTC CAWSAIEGAVQYF